The sequence of this T cell receptor beta chain was determined in a study of cytomegalovirus exposure and HLA in healthy donors. Comments on this clone: What it recognizes is unknown.

Study findings and constraints: TCR beta V- and J-gene trimming was later associated with a missense DCLRE1C variant. DRB1 showed the most TCR associations and HLA-C the fewest in a later analysis, as rates varied by HLA locus. Earlier analysis yielded a pattern in which most TCR beta V segments were productive about 90% or about 30% of the time. Later on, analysis showed that most CMV-associated TCR beta chains appeared to be HLA-restricted.

V gave up 1 base and J gave up 6 bases, with 9 bases separating them. CDR1 and CDR2 (germline): GTSNPN, SVGIG (reference sequence). CDR3 length equals 12 residues. 13 Jbeta primers and 60 Vbeta primers were used for the PCR. Assay: immunoSEQ multiplex PCR; the TCRdb copy retains only in-frame clones and omits some. Here the sample spans 90,000 to 150,000 clones, 74% being singletons. The TCR sequence derives from a human donor in good health. Sequencing was done on a sample of PBMCs. The chain has TRBV30 and TRBJ2-5; D perhaps matches TRBD1 (6 bases). The DNA of the CDR3 is TGTGCCTGGAGTGAGGGGGTAAAGACCCAGTACTTC. Protein: CAWSEGVKTQYF.